A single sample gave rise to the 5 T cell receptor beta chains below, sequenced in a study of CD8+CD57+ T cells in acquired aplastic anemia. Profiles of TCR beta VDJ and CDR3 were generated from a genomic DNA template. TCRdb called the reads again in MiXCR, with one record for every CDR3 protein. The table includes 250,000 to 300,000 distinct CDR3 sequences, around three fifths detected once. Sequencing was done on patients that had shown CD8+CD57+ cell expansion by flow cytometry. The sequenced sample consisted of sorted CD4+, CD8+, or CD8+CD57+ T cells (not recorded which) from PBMCs. Every receptor here comes from a human donor with aplastic anemia.

The rearrangement links TRBV6-1 to TRBJ2-7; perhaps TRBD2 as D (6 bases). Germline V lookup: CDR1 MNHNS, CDR2 SASEGT. This CDR3 has 14 amino acids. Trimming removed 5 bases at V and 6 bases at J, with 17 bases between. CDR3 coding DNA: TGTGCCAGCAGTTACTCACGCAGGGACTCCGAGCAGTACTTC. Its protein product is CASSYSRRDSEQYF.

This clonotype has only a few counts. An end of the junction differs from the germline gene, which may be a read error. The chain couples TRBV7-8 to TRBJ2-7; D is possibly TRBD1 (6 bases). Germline V CDR1 and CDR2: SGHVS, FQNEAQ. CDR3 size: 15 residues. The CDR3 DNA follows: TGTGCCAGCAGCTTAGACGGGACAAGGTTTTACGAGCAGTATTTC. It translates to CASSLDGTRFYEQYF.

This clonotype was detected ten times or more. The chain combines TRBV12-3 or TRBV12-4 with TRBJ2-7; D gene unclear. V dropped 3 bases and J dropped 2 bases, with 11 bases sitting between them. The CDR3 contains 14 residues. The CDR3 loop is CASSFSTSTYEQYF. The DNA of the CDR3 is TGTGCCAGCAGTTTCAGTACTTCTACCTACGAGCAGTACTTC.

This clonotype was seen a few times. V usage is TRBV24-1 and J usage is TRBJ1-1; D ambiguous. Trimming took off 8 bases at V and 1 base at J, with 7 bases between the two ends. The length of the CDR3 is 12 residues. CDR1 is KGHDR and CDR2 is SFDVKD in the germline V gene. The CDR3, as DNA: TGTGCCACCACTGGACCGAACACTGAAGCTTTCTTT. Protein: CATTGPNTEAFF.

Points on this clonotype: A much larger clone differs by one base, so this may be a read error. The chain couples TRBV19 to TRBJ1-2; D is undetermined. The V and J ends lost 6 bases and 1 base respectively, with 18 bases between them. There are 16 residues in the CDR3. The germline V gene encodes CDR1 LNHDA and CDR2 SQIVND (reference sequence). The CDR3 DNA sequence: TGTGCCAGTAGCAACTTTAATACCAGGTTTAACTATGGCTACACCTTC. As protein: CASSNFNTRFNYGYTF.